This is a list of T cell receptor beta chains from one sample in a study of CD4 T cells in relation to SARS-CoV-2 and coronaviruses. Method: immunoSEQ multiplex PCR; TCRdb's copy keeps in-frame clones and lacks some. The sample lists about 40,000 clones; approximately 80% were seen once. No antigens are known for them. Sequenced material: memory CD4+ T cells from PBMCs, cultured in vitro. The receptors stem from an adult with COVID-19. The CDR3 runs from the conserved cysteine through the conserved F or W. Fields, in order: CDR3 DNA, CDR3 protein, J gene, clone size, D gene, V gene, CDR3 length. D genes are given only for firm matches. Clone size is not always given. Where it is, it says once, few, many or a class for expanded clones.

TGTGCCACCAGCAGGACGGCCGGTAGTGGGGCCAACGTCCTGACTTTC,CATSRTAGSGANVLTF,TRBJ2-6,-,-,TRBV15,16
TGTGCCAGCAGCTTAGCGCGGGCAGGGACTAGCACAGATACGCAGTATTTT,CASSLARAGTSTDTQYF,TRBJ2-3,-,-,TRBV7-2,17
TGCGCCAGTAGTTTCCAAGAGACCCAGTACTTC,CASSFQETQYF,TRBJ2-5,-,-,TRBV10-1,11
TGTGCCAGCAGCCGAGCCGGGACGTCGAACGAGCAGTACTTC,CASSRAGTSNEQYF,TRBJ2-7,-,-,TRBV7-8,14
TGCGCCAGCAGCCGCGCCCCGGGACTAGCGCCGGTAGATACGCAGTATTTT,CASSRAPGLAPVDTQYF,TRBJ2-3,-,TRBD2,TRBV4-1,17
TGTGCCAGCTCACCAGGACAGGGGGGACGCTACGAGCAGTACTTC,CASSPGQGGRYEQYF,TRBJ2-7,-,TRBD1,TRBV18,15
TGTGCCTGGAGTCACCATACTAGCGGGGCCGAGACCCAGTACTTC,CAWSHHTSGAETQYF,TRBJ2-5,-,TRBD2,TRBV30,15
TGTGCCAGTAGTATTTTAGCGGGACCTTCCTACGAGCAGTACTTC,CASSILAGPSYEQYF,TRBJ2-7,-,TRBD2,TRBV19,15
TGTGCCACCAGAGGTGCAACTAATGAAAAACTGTTTTTT,CATRGATNEKLFF,TRBJ1-4,once,-,TRBV10-3,13
TGTGCCAGCAGTTTTACGGGGACAGGGGGGTACGAGCAGTACTTC,CASSFTGTGGYEQYF,TRBJ2-7,-,TRBD1,TRBV6-6,15
TGTGCCAGCAGTGAGTACAGGGGACGGGACGAGCAGTACTTC,CASSEYRGRDEQYF,TRBJ2-7,few,TRBD1,TRBV6-1,14
TGTGCCAGCATGGGGGAGCGGGCGCGAGGGCAGCCCCAGCATTTT,CASMGERARGQPQHF,TRBJ1-5,-,-,TRBV2,15
TGTGCCAGCAGCTCCGTAGCGGGAGCACAAAATGAGCAGTTCTTC,CASSSVAGAQNEQFF,TRBJ2-1,-,TRBD2,TRBV11-3,15
TGTGCCGGAGGGACTAGCGGGACGTTTCAGTTCTTC,CAGGTSGTFQFF,TRBJ2-1,-,TRBD2,TRBV2,12
TGTGCCAGCGTATGGGACAGGGCTCAGCCCCAGCATTTT,CASVWDRAQPQHF,TRBJ1-5,few,TRBD1,TRBV28,13
TGTGCCAGTGCCCCGAGGGCAACGGGCGGCGCTCTCCACGAGCAGTACTTC,CASAPRATGGALHEQYF,TRBJ2-7,-,-,TRBV9,17
TGTGCCAGCAGCGTAGGACATTTCTCTGGGGCCAACGTCCTGACTTTC,CASSVGHFSGANVLTF,TRBJ2-6,-,-,TRBV9,16
TGTGCCAGCGAAGGACGTTCGAAGCCTGGGGCCAACGTCCTGACTTTC,CASEGRSKPGANVLTF,TRBJ2-6,-,-,TRBV19,16
TGTGCCAGCAGCTTAGATTGGGCAGCCAATTCACCCCTCCACTTT,CASSLDWAANSPLHF,TRBJ1-6,-,-,TRBV7-2,15
TGTGCCAGCAGCGAGCTTACAGGGGCGGGAAACACCATATATTTT,CASSELTGAGNTIYF,TRBJ1-3,-,TRBD1,TRBV2,15
TGTGCCTGGAGTTATACACGGACTAGCGGTTATGTGGAGCAGTACTTC,CAWSYTRTSGYVEQYF,TRBJ2-7,-,TRBD2,TRBV30,16
TGTGCCAGCAGTTACGAGTCGCTCCCCTACAATGAGCAGTTCTTC,CASSYESLPYNEQFF,TRBJ2-1,-,-,TRBV6-2/TRBV6-3,15
TGTGCCAGCAGCCCCGGGACCGCTGGAAACACCATATATTTT,CASSPGTAGNTIYF,TRBJ1-3,-,-,TRBV3-1/TRBV3-2,14
TGTGCCATCAGTGAGTCGGTCAGGAGCTCCTATAATTCACCCCTCCACTTT,CAISESVRSSYNSPLHF,TRBJ1-6,-,-,TRBV10-3,17
TGCAGCGTTGATTCGCAGTATTTT,CSVDSQYF,TRBJ2-3,-,-,TRBV29-1,8
TGCGCCAGCAGCCCGAGCCCGGCGGGCGAGAACTATGGCTACACCTTC,CASSPSPAGENYGYTF,TRBJ1-2,-,-,TRBV4-3,16
TGTGCCACCAGCAAAAGCCGGGACCACAATTCACCCCTCCACTTT,CATSKSRDHNSPLHF,TRBJ1-6,-,-,TRBV15,15
TGTGCCATCAGTGAAGCTTTGACAGGGGAGGACTATGGCTACACCTTC,CAISEALTGEDYGYTF,TRBJ1-2,-,TRBD1,TRBV10-3,16
TGTGCCAGCAGCCTGATTTGGACCCAAGGAGATACGCAGTATTTT,CASSLIWTQGDTQYF,TRBJ2-3,-,-,TRBV5-5,15
TGTGCCAGCAGCCTCGGAGCCGGGGCCGGGGAGCTGTTTTTT,CASSLGAGAGELFF,TRBJ2-2,-,-,TRBV3-1/TRBV3-2,14
TGTGCCAGTAGTATGTCCAGGGGGCGCGATCATGGCTACACCTTC,CASSMSRGRDHGYTF,TRBJ1-2,-,TRBD1,TRBV19,15
TGTGCCATCAGTGAGGCCCAGGGTAATCAGCCCCAGCATTTT,CAISEAQGNQPQHF,TRBJ1-5,once,-,TRBV10-3,14
TGTGCCAGCAGTTTTCCCAGGGGGCGCAGGAACACTGAAGCTTTCTTT,CASSFPRGRRNTEAFF,TRBJ1-1,-,TRBD1,TRBV28,16
TGTGCCAGCGTCGGGCAGGGAAACACTGAAGCTTTCTTT,CASVGQGNTEAFF,TRBJ1-1,-,-,TRBV7-9,13
TGTGCCAGCAGCCGTAGTCGGAGTGAGACCCAGTACTTC,CASSRSRSETQYF,TRBJ2-5,-,-,TRBV6-6,13
TGCGCCAGCAGCCAAGAGGGACAGGGACGGGCACCCCTCCACTTT,CASSQEGQGRAPLHF,TRBJ1-6,-,TRBD1,TRBV4-1,15
TGTGCCAGTAGTATTGGGAACAGGGGTCCTTTCTTT,CASSIGNRGPFF,TRBJ1-1,-,TRBD1,TRBV19,12
TGTGCCAGCTCAGGAAATACGGGTCTCACTAACTATGGCTACACCTTC,CASSGNTGLTNYGYTF,TRBJ1-2,-,-,TRBV18,16
TGTGCCAGCAGCCCAACTAGCCTCACCGGGGAGCTGTTTTTT,CASSPTSLTGELFF,TRBJ2-2,-,-,TRBV7-3,14
TGTGCCAGCAGCTTGGGGGGGGGCGTCCCTGAAGCTTTCTTT,CASSLGGGVPEAFF,TRBJ1-1,once,-,TRBV5-4,14
TGCGCCAGCAGCTCAGGGGGGTACCAAGAGACCCAGTACTTC,CASSSGGYQETQYF,TRBJ2-5,-,-,TRBV5-1,14
TGTGCCAGCAGTGTGTCTAGTTTGGATGAGCAGTTCTTC,CASSVSSLDEQFF,TRBJ2-1,-,-,TRBV6-4,13
TGTGCCAGCAGCCCCCTCGGGAACGAGCAGTACTTC,CASSPLGNEQYF,TRBJ2-7,few,-,TRBV7-9,12
TGTGCCAGCAGCCAAGCAGGGGGGAGGAGGTACGAGCAGTACTTC,CASSQAGGRRYEQYF,TRBJ2-7,-,-,TRBV3-1/TRBV3-2,15
TGTGCCAGCAGCGCCGGGACTAGCGGTGGAGATACGCAGTATTTT,CASSAGTSGGDTQYF,TRBJ2-3,-,TRBD2,TRBV6-4,15
TGTGCCTGGAGTGAACTAGCTCCCCCCTACGAGCAGTACTTC,CAWSELAPPYEQYF,TRBJ2-7,few,-,TRBV30,14
TGTGCCAGCAGTGAAGGGGGGTGGGTCTTTTCCTACGAGCAGTACTTC,CASSEGGWVFSYEQYF,TRBJ2-7,-,-,TRBV6-1,16
TGTGCCATCAGAGATCAACTAACAGGGGCTGGAAACACCATATATTTT,CAIRDQLTGAGNTIYF,TRBJ1-3,few,TRBD1,TRBV10-3,16
TGCGCCAGCAGCACGGGGACGGCCGACTACAATGAGCAGTTCTTC,CASSTGTADYNEQFF,TRBJ2-1,-,-,TRBV5-1,15
TGCGCCAGCAGCTTGGGTGTGGGAGGTTACAATGAGCAGTTCTTC,CASSLGVGGYNEQFF,TRBJ2-1,-,-,TRBV5-1,15
TGTGCCAGCAGCTTAGTTCTAGCGGGAGGGCCGTTCAGCACCGGGGAGCTGTTTTTT,CASSLVLAGGPFSTGELFF,TRBJ2-2,-,TRBD2,TRBV11-2,19
TGTGCCAGCCGGGACAGGGCCTACAATGAGCAGTTCTTC,CASRDRAYNEQFF,TRBJ2-1,-,TRBD1,TRBV6-6,13
TGCGCCAGCAGCCAAGAGATTAGCGGTGAGCAGTTCTTC,CASSQEISGEQFF,TRBJ2-1,-,-,TRBV4-1,13
TGTGCCAGCAGCGCAGAAGGGCTCCGCACAGATACGCAGTATTTT,CASSAEGLRTDTQYF,TRBJ2-3,-,-,TRBV5-4,15
TGTGCCAGCAGTTATCGGAATTCACCCCTCCACTTT,CASSYRNSPLHF,TRBJ1-6,few,-,TRBV27,12
TGTGCCAGCACCGTCATAGCGGGAGACTTAACCGGGGAGCTGTTTTTT,CASTVIAGDLTGELFF,TRBJ2-2,-,TRBD2,TRBV11-2,16
TGTGCCAGCCAGCGGGATGGGGAGACCCAGTACTTC,CASQRDGETQYF,TRBJ2-5,-,TRBD2,TRBV12-3/TRBV12-4,12
TGTGCCAGTAGTACCGGACTGCCGAGTCAATCCTACAATGAGCAGTTCTTC,CASSTGLPSQSYNEQFF,TRBJ2-1,-,-,TRBV19,17